This TCR beta chain was profiled in a study of metastatic and nonmetastatic thyroid tumors. This clone was picked up many times. CDR1 is SGHAT and CDR2 is FQDESV in the germline V gene (reference sequence). The CDR3 is made up of 16 amino acids. V was pared by 8 bases and J by 1 base, with 17 bases between. No patient had received any treatment before thyroid surgery. Using MiXCR, TCRdb reanalyzed the PCR reads. Of roughly 40,000 clones listed, less than 20% are singletons. The chain is built from TRBV11-1 and TRBJ2-2; D gene ambiguous. Sequenced sample: blood. The sequence was obtained from a female donor with papillary thyroid cancer or a benign thyroid nodule (not recorded which). Some clones in this sample may be carry-over from other donors' samples. The CDR3 DNA sequence: TGTGCCAGCCAGCCTGGGCGCGGCGGGAACACCGGGGAGCTGTTTTTT. Translation: CASQPGRGGNTGELFF.